These 16 T cell receptor beta chains came from one sample sequenced in a study of cytomegalovirus exposure and HLA in healthy donors. Amplification used 60 Vbeta primers and 13 Jbeta primers. TCRdb's table, derived via immunoSEQ multiplex PCR, lists solely in-frame clones and lacks some. The sample contains 95,000 to 100,000 clones, 85% to 90% of which appear only once. Material: PBMCs. Every receptor here comes from a man aged 25 to 45 in good health and CMV-seronegative.

This clone has only one observation. The rearrangement links TRBV19 to TRBJ2-7; a weak D match, TRBD1 (6 bases). The CDR3 runs 15 residues. V shed 4 bases and J shed 3 bases, with 16 bases lying between them. The germline gives CDR1 LNHDA, CDR2 SQIVND (reference sequence). As DNA, the CDR3 is TGTGCCAGTAGTACTAACAGGGCCCTGCACTACGAGCAGTACTTC. Translation: CASSTNRALHYEQYF.

This clone was found once. V usage is TRBV30 and J usage is TRBJ1-2, with D possibly TRBD1 on 6 matching bases. The germline V gene has CDR1 GTSNPN and CDR2 SVGIG (reference sequence). CDR3 length: 16 residues. The V end lost 4 bases, the J end lost 3 bases, and 21 bases lay between the germline ends. The CDR3 nucleotides are TGTGCCTGGACTCAACCGGGGACAAGAAAATACTATGGCTACACCTTC. Amino acid sequence: CAWTQPGTRKYYGYTF. The variable domain in full, with the rest retrieved from reference TRBV30 and TRBJ1-2, is SQTIHQWPATLVQPVGSPLSLECTVEGTSNPNLYWYRQAAGRGLQLLFYSVGIGQISSEVPQNLSASRPQDRQFILSSKKLLLSDSGFYLCAWTQPGTRKYYGYTFGSGTRLTVV.

The chain carries TRBV7-9 and TRBJ2-1, with D maybe TRBD2 (6 bases). The germline CDR1 and CDR2 sequences are SEHNR and FQNEAQ (reference sequence). This CDR3 comprises 14 residues. V lost 8 bases, J lost 4 bases, and 15 bases lay in between. In nucleotides, the CDR3 is TGTGCCAGCTTGCCTTGGGGGGATTACAATGAGCAGTTCTTC. Its translation: CASLPWGDYNEQFF.

The J gene is TRBJ1-4, the V gene TRBV18, with D possibly TRBD1 on 5 matching bases. V was clipped by 5 bases and J by 0 bases, with 13 bases between them. The CDR3 has 16 residues. CDR1 is KGHSH and CDR2 is LQKENI in the germline V gene. The CDR3 DNA reads as TGTGCCAGCTCAGGAGTAGGGGCTGCAACTAATGAAAAACTGTTTTTT. Its protein is CASSGVGAATNEKLFF.

CDR3 loop: CASSQDVSSGSSSGETQYF. The CDR3 DNA reads as TGCGCCAGCAGCCAAGATGTGAGTAGCGGGAGCTCGTCGGGAGAGACCCAGTACTTC. The chain employs TRBV4-3 and TRBJ2-5; the match to TRBD2 covers 9 bases. The CDR3 length is 19 residues. J lost 4 bases, V lost 0 bases, and 15 bases had no gene match. CDR1 is LGHNA and CDR2 is YSLEER in the germline V gene.

The chain employs TRBV5-6 and TRBJ2-1, with D perhaps matching TRBD1 (6 bases). Trimming left V 6 bases short and J 0 bases short, with 13 bases between. The CDR3 is 15 amino acids. Germline loops: CDR1 SGHDT, CDR2 YYEEEE. CDR3 protein: CASTLWGRSYNEQFF. CDR3 nucleotide sequence: TGTGCCAGCACCCTTTGGGGGCGCTCCTACAATGAGCAGTTCTTC. The full variable domain, rest sourced from reference TRBV5-6 and TRBJ2-1, is DAGVTQSPTHLIKTRGQQVTLRCSPKSGHDTVSWYQQALGQGPQFIFQYYEEEERQRGNFPDRFSGHQFPNYSSELNVNALLLGDSALYLCASTLWGRSYNEQFFGPGTRLTVL.

This clone was detected once. The V and J genes are TRBV27 and TRBJ2-7; D not resolved. This CDR3 spans 13 amino acids. CDR1 and CDR2 (germline): MNHEY, SMNVEV (reference sequence). Trimming left V 2 bases short and J 3 bases short, with 8 bases between. The CDR3 loop reads CASSLGPDYEQYF. For the CDR3, the DNA is TGTGCCAGCAGTTTAGGCCCAGACTACGAGCAGTACTTC.

This clone was recorded once. The chain recombines TRBV27 with TRBJ2-3; TRBD1 matches 7 bases. The V gene's germline CDR1 is MNHEY and CDR2 SMNVEV (reference sequence). The V gene end was trimmed by 3 bases and the J gene end by 3 bases; junction bases not matched to a gene: 6. CDR3 length: 15 residues. The CDR3 region is CASSFGDRDTDTQYF. For the CDR3, the DNA is TGTGCCAGCAGTTTCGGTGACAGGGATACAGATACGCAGTATTTT.

The chain uses TRBV7-9 and TRBJ2-3; 8 bases align to TRBD2. CDR3 size: 12 residues. Germline trimming cut 6 bases from V and 10 bases from J; bases unmatched to any gene: 6. Germline values: CDR1 SEHNR, CDR2 FQNEAQ (reference sequence). CDR3 in amino acids: CASSGSGAAQYF. The CDR3 nucleotides are TGTGCCAGCAGTGGTAGCGGGGCGGCGCAGTATTTT.

The rearrangement uses TRBV10-3 and TRBJ2-1; 8 bases fit TRBD2. The germline gives CDR1 ENHRY, CDR2 SYGVKD. The trim removed 9 bases at V and 4 bases at J, leaving 11 bases unmatched. This CDR3 spans 15 amino acids. CDR3 protein: CAMQSAQREYNEQFF. The CDR3 DNA is TGTGCCATGCAATCAGCCCAGCGGGAGTACAATGAGCAGTTCTTC.

The chain couples TRBV11-3 to TRBJ2-7; tentatively, D is TRBD2 (6 bases). V dropped 0 bases and J dropped 3 bases, with 6 bases sitting between them. The CDR3 is made up of 13 amino acids. Germline CDR1 SGHNT, CDR2 YENEEA. CDR3 region: CASSLERGYEQYF. CDR3 bases: TGTGCCAGCAGCTTAGAGCGGGGCTACGAGCAGTACTTC.

V is TRBV5-6 and J is TRBJ1-2, with D possibly matching TRBD1 (6 bases). V dropped 0 bases and J dropped 1 base, with 16 bases sitting between them. This CDR3 spans 17 amino acids. Germline-derived CDR1 and CDR2 are SGHDT and YYEEEE. CDR3 nucleotide sequence: TGTGCCAGCAGCTTGGTTTTTTGGACAGATGATAACTATGGCTACACCTTC. Its translation is CASSLVFWTDDNYGYTF.

The gene calls are TRBV6-6 and TRBJ1-1, with D unresolved. The V and J ends lost 0 bases and 3 bases respectively, with 11 bases between them. The CDR3 runs 15 residues. CDR1 MNHNY and CDR2 SVGAGI come from the germline V gene (reference sequence). For the CDR3, the DNA is TGTGCCAGCAGTTACTCAGGCTTCGGGGACACTGAAGCTTTCTTT. Translating gives CASSYSGFGDTEAFF.

The chain employs TRBV14 and TRBJ2-7; D is unresolved. Trimming left V 1 base short and J 2 bases short, with 12 bases between. This CDR3 has 15 residues. CDR1 is SGHDN, CDR2 FVKESK, per germline. The CDR3 here is CASSQGAVTPYEQYF. CDR3 coding DNA: TGTGCCAGCAGCCAAGGGGCCGTTACTCCCTACGAGCAGTACTTC.

The chain combines TRBV6-5 with TRBJ1-1; D unresolved. The CDR3 has 15 residues. With 8 bases removed from V and 2 bases from J, the gap between germline ends came to 18 bases. CDR1 MNHEY and CDR2 SVGAGI come from the germline V gene. The CDR3, as DNA: TGTGCCAGCCGTATTGGCCGAGGGAGTAACACTGAAGCTTTCTTT. Translated: CASRIGRGSNTEAFF.

The chain carries TRBV4-3 and TRBJ2-7; D unclear. The length of the CDR3 is 18 residues. With 1 base removed from V and 1 base from J, the gap between germline ends came to 20 bases. The germline V gene has CDR1 LGHNA and CDR2 YSLEER. In nucleotides, the CDR3 is TGCGCCAGCAGCCAAGTAGGTCCTGGGCGCGCAACATCCTACGAGCAGTACTTC. Encoded protein: CASSQVGPGRATSYEQYF.